This T cell receptor beta chain was sequenced for a study of CD8+CD57+ T cells in acquired aplastic anemia. As concerns this clonotype: This may stem from a read error, because a much larger clone lies one nucleotide away.

Germline V gene lookup returns CDR1 LGHNA and CDR2 YNFKEQ. The V gene end was trimmed by 0 bases and the J gene end by 9 bases; junction bases not matched to a gene: 10. The CDR3 spans 16 residues. Investigators profiled TCR beta VDJ and CDR3 from genomic DNA template. TCRdb re-called the reads through MiXCR, storing one row per CDR3 protein. Of roughly 80,000 distinct CDR3 sequences in the sample, approximately 45% are singletons; the top ten hold 65% to 70%. This clonotype originated in a human donor in good health, serving as a control. The chain links TRBV4-2 to TRBJ1-2; TRBD1 matches 10 bases. The sample comprised sorted CD4+, CD8+, or CD8+CD57+ T cells (not recorded which) from PBMCs. CDR3 DNA sequence: TGTGCCAGCAGCCAAGATTGGGTAGGGACAGGGGAAAGCTACACCTTC. This sequence encodes CASSQDWVGTGESYTF.